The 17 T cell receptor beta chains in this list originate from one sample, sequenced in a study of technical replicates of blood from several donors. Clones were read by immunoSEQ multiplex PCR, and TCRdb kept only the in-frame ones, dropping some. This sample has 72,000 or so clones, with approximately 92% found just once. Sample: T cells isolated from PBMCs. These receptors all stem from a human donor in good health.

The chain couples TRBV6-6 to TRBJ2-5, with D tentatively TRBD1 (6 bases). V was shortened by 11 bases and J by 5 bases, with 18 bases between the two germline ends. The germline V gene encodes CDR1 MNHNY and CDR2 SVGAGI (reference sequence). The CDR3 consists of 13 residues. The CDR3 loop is CAGQQGFGETQYF. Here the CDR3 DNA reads TGTGCCGGCCAACAGGGTTTCGGGGAGACCCAGTACTTC.

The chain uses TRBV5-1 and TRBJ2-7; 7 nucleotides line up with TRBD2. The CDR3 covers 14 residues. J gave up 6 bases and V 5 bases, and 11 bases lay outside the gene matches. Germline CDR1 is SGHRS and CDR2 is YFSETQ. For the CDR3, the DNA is TGCGCCAGCAGGGTAACGGGGGGTATCAGCGAGCAGTACTTC. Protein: CASRVTGGISEQYF.

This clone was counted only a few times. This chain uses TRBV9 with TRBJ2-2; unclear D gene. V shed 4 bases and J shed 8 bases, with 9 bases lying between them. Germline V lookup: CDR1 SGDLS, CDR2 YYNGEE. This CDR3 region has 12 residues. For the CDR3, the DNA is TGTGCCAGCAGCCCGGAGAGAGGGGAGCTGTTTTTT. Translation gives CASSPERGELFF.

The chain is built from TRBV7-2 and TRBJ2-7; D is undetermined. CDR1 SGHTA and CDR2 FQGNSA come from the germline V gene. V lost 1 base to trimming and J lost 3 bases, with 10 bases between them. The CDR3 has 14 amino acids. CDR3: CASSLGAMDYEQYF. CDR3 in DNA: TGTGCCAGCAGCTTAGGAGCGATGGACTACGAGCAGTACTTC.

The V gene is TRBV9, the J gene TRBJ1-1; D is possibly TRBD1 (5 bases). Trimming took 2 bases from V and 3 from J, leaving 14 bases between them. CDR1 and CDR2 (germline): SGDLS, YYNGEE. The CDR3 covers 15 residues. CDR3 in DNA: TGTGCCAGCAGCGTTCAGGGAGGCCTCGACACTGAAGCTTTCTTT. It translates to CASSVQGGLDTEAFF.

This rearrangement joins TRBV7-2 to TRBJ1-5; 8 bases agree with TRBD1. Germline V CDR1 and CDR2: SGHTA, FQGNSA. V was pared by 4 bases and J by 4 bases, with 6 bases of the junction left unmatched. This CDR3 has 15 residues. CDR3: CASSSGTGQNQPQHF. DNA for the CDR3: TGTGCCAGCAGCTCTGGGACAGGCCAAAATCAGCCCCAGCATTTT.

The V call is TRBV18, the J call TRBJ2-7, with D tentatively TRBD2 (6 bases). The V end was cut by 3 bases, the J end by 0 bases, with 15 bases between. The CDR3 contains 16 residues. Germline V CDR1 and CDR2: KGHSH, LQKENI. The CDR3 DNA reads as TGTGCCAGCTCACCTGGTGGGCGGGAAGGCTCCTACGAGCAGTACTTC. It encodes CASSPGGREGSYEQYF.

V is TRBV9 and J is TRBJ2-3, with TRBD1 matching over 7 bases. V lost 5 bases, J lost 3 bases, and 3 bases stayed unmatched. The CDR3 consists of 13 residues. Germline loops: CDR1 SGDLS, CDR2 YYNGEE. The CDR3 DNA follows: TGTGCCAGCAGTAGACAGGGAACAGATACGCAGTATTTT. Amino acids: CASSRQGTDTQYF.

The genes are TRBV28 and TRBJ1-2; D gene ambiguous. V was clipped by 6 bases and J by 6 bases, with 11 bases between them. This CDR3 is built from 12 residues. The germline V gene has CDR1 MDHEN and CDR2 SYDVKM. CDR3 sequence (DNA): TGTGCCAGCAGGGGAGGGCAGGATGGCTACACCTTC. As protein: CASRGGQDGYTF.

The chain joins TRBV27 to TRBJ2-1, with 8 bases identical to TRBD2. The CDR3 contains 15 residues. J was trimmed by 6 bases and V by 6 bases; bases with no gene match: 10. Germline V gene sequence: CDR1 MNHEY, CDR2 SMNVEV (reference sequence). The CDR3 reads CASSTGTRESNEQFF. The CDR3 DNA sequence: TGTGCCAGCAGCACCGGGACTAGAGAAAGCAATGAGCAGTTCTTC.

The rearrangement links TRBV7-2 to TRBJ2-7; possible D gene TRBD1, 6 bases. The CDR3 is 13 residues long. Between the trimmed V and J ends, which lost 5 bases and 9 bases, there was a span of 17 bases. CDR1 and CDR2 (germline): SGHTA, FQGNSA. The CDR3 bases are TGTGCCAGCAGCCTACAGGGTAGCTCTATGCAGTACTTC. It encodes CASSLQGSSMQYF.

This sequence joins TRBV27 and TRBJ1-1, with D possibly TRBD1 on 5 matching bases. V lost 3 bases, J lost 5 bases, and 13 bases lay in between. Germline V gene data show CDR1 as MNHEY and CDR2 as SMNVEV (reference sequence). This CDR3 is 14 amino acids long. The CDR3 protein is CASSFGQGMTEAFF. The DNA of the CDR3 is TGTGCCAGCAGTTTTGGGCAGGGTATGACTGAAGCTTTCTTT.

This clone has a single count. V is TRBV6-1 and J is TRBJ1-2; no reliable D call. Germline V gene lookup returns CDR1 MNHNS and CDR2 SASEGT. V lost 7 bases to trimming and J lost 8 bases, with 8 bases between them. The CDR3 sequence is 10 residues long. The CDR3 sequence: CASNPGGYTF. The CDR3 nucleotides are TGTGCCAGCAACCCCGGGGGCTACACCTTC.

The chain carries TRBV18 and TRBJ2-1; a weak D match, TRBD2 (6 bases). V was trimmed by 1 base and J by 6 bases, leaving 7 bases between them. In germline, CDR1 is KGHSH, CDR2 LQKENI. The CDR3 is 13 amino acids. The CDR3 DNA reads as TGTGCCAGCTCACCACTCGGGGGCAATGAGCAGTTCTTC. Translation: CASSPLGGNEQFF. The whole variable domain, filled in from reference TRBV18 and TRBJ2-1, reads NAGVMQNPRHLVRRRGQEARLRCSPMKGHSHVYWYRQLPEEGLKFMVYLQKENIIDESGMPKERFSAEFPKEGPSILRIQQVVRGDSAAYFCASSPLGGNEQFFGPGTRLTVL.

As DNA, the CDR3 is TGTGCCAGCAGACTGAACGGACAGGGGAGGAATCAGCCCCAGCATTTT. Protein: CASRLNGQGRNQPQHF. This chain joins TRBV28 and TRBJ1-5; 9 bases are a match to TRBD1. Germline trimming cut 6 bases from V and 4 bases from J; bases unmatched to any gene: 10. The CDR3 runs to 16 residues. Germline CDR1 is MDHEN and CDR2 is SYDVKM.

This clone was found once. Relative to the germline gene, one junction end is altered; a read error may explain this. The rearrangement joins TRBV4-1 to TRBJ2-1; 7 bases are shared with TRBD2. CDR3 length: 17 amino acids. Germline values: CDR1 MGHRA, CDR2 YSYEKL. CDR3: CASTQGKGLDSYNEQFF. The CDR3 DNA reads TGCGCCAGCACCCAAGGCAAAGGACTAGACTCCTACAATGAGCAGTTCTTC.

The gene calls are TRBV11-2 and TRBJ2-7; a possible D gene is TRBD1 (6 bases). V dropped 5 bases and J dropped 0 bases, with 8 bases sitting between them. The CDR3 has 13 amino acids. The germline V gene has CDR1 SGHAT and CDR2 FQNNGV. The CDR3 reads CASSQGGSYEQYF. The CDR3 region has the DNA TGTGCCAGCAGCCAAGGGGGCTCCTACGAGCAGTACTTC.